This T cell receptor beta chain was retrieved from a study of blood T cell repertoires in COVID-19. Sequencing was performed with immunoSEQ multiplex PCR; in TCRdb, only in-frame clones are kept and a portion is missing. The repertoire consists of 450,000 or so clones, with 85% to 90% occurring once and the leading ten covering roughly 0.76%. There are a few counts of this clone. This CDR3 contains 13 residues. Germline V gene lookup returns CDR1 PRHDT and CDR2 FYEKMQ (reference sequence). V was clipped by 3 bases and J by 6 bases, with 11 bases between them. The specimen sequenced was peripheral blood. The chain joins TRBV13 to TRBJ1-2; D is possibly TRBD1 (5 bases). This TCR was recovered from a man aged 18 to 29 with COVID-19, enrolled during active disease. CDR3: CASSFGTRDGYTF. As DNA, the CDR3 is TGTGCCAGCAGCTTCGGGACTCGGGATGGCTACACCTTC.